This passage covers 28 T cell receptor beta chains from one sample sequenced in a study of blood T cell repertoires in COVID-19. Method: immunoSEQ multiplex PCR; TCRdb's copy keeps in-frame clones and lacks some. In the table there are about 230,000 clones, about 80% of which are singletons. The specimen was peripheral blood. These receptor sequences come from a woman aged 45-65 years with acute or convalescent COVID-19.

This clone was observed many times. The V and J genes are TRBV3-1 (or the pseudogene TRBV3-2) and TRBJ1-3, with TRBD1 as a possible D gene (5 bases). Per the germline V gene, CDR1 is LGHDT and CDR2 is YNNKEL (reference sequence). Trimming stripped 1 base from V and 0 bases from J, with 13 bases between. The CDR3 runs 17 residues. As DNA, the CDR3 is TGTGCCAGCAGCCAAGGTGGGTCGACAGTCTCTGGAAACACCATATATTTT. This sequence encodes CASSQGGSTVSGNTIYF.

This clone was counted a single time. The chain links TRBV13 to TRBJ2-7, with 10 bases matching TRBD2. This CDR3 is built from 15 residues. The germline V gene has CDR1 PRHDT and CDR2 FYEKMQ (reference sequence). Germline trimming cut 3 bases from V and 4 bases from J; bases unmatched to any gene: 6. The CDR3 region has the DNA TGTGCCAGCAGCTTCCTAAGCGGGGGGGATTACGAGCAGTACTTC. Translated, it gives CASSFLSGGDYEQYF. The full variable domain, completed using reference TRBV13 and TRBJ2-7, is AAGVIQSPRHLIKEKRETATLKCYPIPRHDTVYWYQQGPGQDPQFLISFYEKMQSDKGSIPDRFSAQQFSDYHSELNMSSLELGDSALYFCASSFLSGGDYEQYFGPGTRLTVT.

A single count supports this clone. The gene calls are TRBV21-1 and TRBJ2-7; whether TRBD1, the table's D call, matches the DNA was not checked. TRBV21-1 is a pseudogene. CDR3 size: 14 residues. The CDR3 region has the DNA TGTGCCAGCAGCCACAGGGGGCGTGACTACGAGCAGTACTTC. Residues: CASSHRGRDYEQYF.

This sequence joins TRBV28 and TRBJ2-1; TRBD2 matches 10 bases. The V gene's germline CDR1 is MDHEN and CDR2 SYDVKM. This CDR3 has 16 amino acids. V trimming: 4 bases; J trimming: 2 bases; junction bases outside the gene matches: 5. The CDR3 reads CASSSSSGGPYNEQFF. CDR3 nucleotides: TGTGCCAGCAGTTCTTCTAGCGGGGGTCCCTACAATGAGCAGTTCTTC.

This clone was found a few times. V is TRBV19 and J is TRBJ1-5, with TRBD1 identical over 10 bases. The CDR3 covers 13 residues. From germline, CDR1 is LNHDA and CDR2 SQIVND (reference sequence). The ends lost 4 bases at V and 12 bases at J; junction bases unmatched: 6. The DNA of the CDR3 is TGTGCCAGTAGTACGACAGGGGGCGCGGGCCAGCATTTT. Its protein product is CASSTTGGAGQHF.

The chain recombines TRBV19 with TRBJ2-2; TRBD1 matches 7 bases. Germline CDR1 reads LNHDA; CDR2 reads SQIVND (reference sequence). V trimming: 6 bases; J trimming: 1 base; junction bases outside the gene matches: 8. The CDR3 consists of 16 residues. The CDR3 reads CASSPSRTGNTGELFF. The CDR3 coding sequence is TGTGCCAGTAGCCCCTCTCGGACAGGGAACACCGGGGAGCTGTTTTTT.

The chain is built from TRBV30 and TRBJ1-5, with D perhaps TRBD1 (6 bases). The CDR3 spans 12 residues. CDR1 is GTSNPN, CDR2 SVGIG, per germline (reference sequence). The ends were cut back, 5 bases at V and 7 bases at J, with 12 bases in the middle. CDR3 sequence (DNA): TGTGCCTGGGATCGCGGACAGCAGCCCCAGCATTTT. This encodes CAWDRGQQPQHF. Combining the CDR3 with reference TRBV30 and TRBJ1-5 gives the whole variable domain SQTIHQWPATLVQPVGSPLSLECTVEGTSNPNLYWYRQAAGRGLQLLFYSVGIGQISSEVPQNLSASRPQDRQFILSSKKLLLSDSGFYLCAWDRGQQPQHFGDGTRLSIL.

The rearrangement links TRBV28 to TRBJ2-3; 7 bases are a match to TRBD2. The germline V gene encodes CDR1 MDHEN and CDR2 SYDVKM. This CDR3 region has 13 residues. Trimming at V came to 4 bases and at J to 5 bases, leaving 3 bases not matched to a gene. CDR3 in amino acids: CASSWGREDTQYF. The CDR3 nucleotides are TGTGCCAGCAGTTGGGGGAGGGAAGATACGCAGTATTTT. The full variable domain, in which reference TRBV28 and TRBJ2-3 provide the parts outside the CDR3, is DVKVTQSSRYLVKRTGEKVFLECVQDMDHENMFWYRQDPGLGLRLIYFSYDVKMKEKGDIPEGYSVSREKKERFSLILESASTNQTSMYLCASSWGREDTQYFGPGTRLTVL.

The V and J genes are TRBV19 and TRBJ2-7, with 11 positions matching TRBD1. With V trimmed by 1 base and J by 2 bases, 4 bases remained unmatched. The CDR3 consists of 16 residues. Germline V gives CDR1 LNHDA, CDR2 SQIVND (reference sequence). The CDR3 DNA follows: TGTGCCAGTAGTATAGGACCGGGACAGGGGGCCTACGAGCAGTACTTC. This codes for CASSIGPGQGAYEQYF.

The CDR3 is CASSGSRTDTQYF. The CDR3 coding sequence is TGTGCCAGTAGCGGGAGCAGAACAGATACGCAGTATTTT. This chain joins TRBV6-6 and TRBJ2-3; 9 bases match TRBD2. V was clipped by 9 bases and J by 3 bases; unmatched bases: 4. The CDR3 runs to 13 residues. Germline V lookup: CDR1 MNHNY, CDR2 SVGAGI (reference sequence).

This chain joins TRBV19 and TRBJ2-1; 7 bases match TRBD2. The V and J ends lost 10 bases and 7 bases, in that order; junction bases with no gene match: 10. This CDR3 contains 13 residues. Per germline, CDR1 LNHDA and CDR2 SQIVND (reference sequence). The CDR3 DNA is TGTGCCACCGGAAGTGGCGGGGGAAATGAGCAGTTCTTC. This codes for CATGSGGGNEQFF.

The chain recombines TRBV4-1 with TRBJ1-2; 8 bases match TRBD1. Germline CDR1 reads MGHRA; CDR2 reads YSYEKL. This CDR3 spans 17 amino acids. With V trimmed by 0 bases and J by 0 bases, 6 bases remained unmatched. CDR3 sequence: CASSQDDRGWTNYGYTF. CDR3 DNA: TGCGCCAGCAGCCAAGATGACAGGGGTTGGACTAACTATGGCTACACCTTC.

This chain uses TRBV18 with TRBJ2-7; the match to TRBD2 covers 7 bases. J lost 6 bases, V lost 3 bases, and 14 bases had no gene match. The CDR3 is 16 amino acids. The germline V gene encodes CDR1 KGHSH and CDR2 LQKENI. The CDR3 DNA follows: TGTGCCAGCTCACCTAACGCGCCAGGGAGGGCATCCGAGCAGTACTTC. As protein: CASSPNAPGRASEQYF.

V usage is TRBV7-6 and J usage is TRBJ1-3, with D possibly TRBD1 on 5 matching bases. Trimming took off 1 base at V and 4 bases at J, with 8 bases between the two ends. CDR3 length equals 14 residues. Germline CDR1 and CDR2: SGHVS and FNYEAQ. The CDR3 protein is CASSLEGNGNTIYF. CDR3 nucleotide sequence: TGTGCCAGCAGCTTAGAGGGGAACGGAAACACCATATATTTT.

The chain uses TRBV18 and TRBJ1-1; TRBD1 matches 7 bases. Germline V CDR1 and CDR2: KGHSH, LQKENI. The CDR3 has 15 residues. V was pared by 3 bases and J by 2 bases, with 6 bases of the junction left unmatched. The CDR3 DNA reads as TGTGCCAGCTCACCGAGACAGGGTGTTAACACTGAAGCTTTCTTT. It codes for CASSPRQGVNTEAFF.

The chain couples TRBV3-1 (or the pseudogene TRBV3-2) to TRBJ2-1; 9 positions agree with TRBD2. The CDR3 sequence is 20 residues long. V lost 3 bases to trimming and J lost 0 bases; unmatched junction nucleotides: 15. Germline CDR1 LGHDT, CDR2 YNNKEL (reference sequence). The CDR3 DNA reads as TGTGCCAGCAGCCAGCTTGTTAGGGGGATTAGCGGGAGCTCCTACAATGAGCAGTTCTTC. It is translated as CASSQLVRGISGSSYNEQFF.

The J gene is TRBJ2-5, the V gene TRBV5-6, with TRBD1 matching 9 bases. The V segment lost 4 bases and the J segment 4 bases; nucleotides outside the gene matches: 8. The CDR3 length is 15 residues. Germline CDR1 is SGHDT and CDR2 is YYEEEE. The CDR3 region is CASSTTGGGGETQYF. The CDR3, as DNA: TGTGCCAGCAGCACCACAGGGGGCGGGGGAGAGACCCAGTACTTC.

This chain uses TRBV19 with TRBJ1-5; maybe TRBD1 (6 bases). Trimming removed 6 bases from V and 11 bases from J, with 17 bases in between. CDR1 LNHDA and CDR2 SQIVND come from the germline V gene (reference sequence). The CDR3 is 13 residues long. Written as DNA, the CDR3 is TGTGCCAGTAGCGACAGGTGGCGGAGAGCCCAGCATTTT. This encodes CASSDRWRRAQHF.

The rearrangement uses TRBV5-5 and TRBJ1-2; D unresolved. This CDR3 is built from 15 residues. The germline gives CDR1 SGHKS, CDR2 YYEKEE (reference sequence). Trimming left V 3 bases short and J 11 bases short, with 23 bases between. CDR3 residues: CASSSWYGVGNWYTF. The DNA for the CDR3 is TGTGCCAGCAGCTCTTGGTACGGGGTCGGGAACTGGTACACCTTC.

This sequence joins TRBV5-3 and TRBJ2-5, with a tentative D call TRBD2 (6 bases). TRBV5-3 is flagged as an ORF with uncertain function. There are 17 residues in the CDR3. V was clipped by 1 base and J by 1 base, with 17 bases between them. The CDR3 coding sequence is TGTGCCAGAAGCTTGCTCGGGACTGCGCTACCCCAAGAGACCCAGTACTTC. It encodes CARSLLGTALPQETQYF.

The chain has TRBV4-1 and TRBJ2-1, with 9 bases lining up with TRBD1. The V gene's germline CDR1 is MGHRA and CDR2 YSYEKL. V was pared by 5 bases and J by 0 bases, with 8 bases of the junction left unmatched. The CDR3 contains 17 residues. The CDR3 is CASSERDRESSYNEQFF. CDR3 bases: TGCGCCAGCAGCGAAAGGGACAGGGAAAGCTCCTACAATGAGCAGTTCTTC.

The rearrangement uses TRBV6-2 or TRBV6-3 and TRBJ2-3, with D perhaps matching TRBD2 (6 bases). The ends were cut back, 6 bases at V and 0 bases at J, with 13 bases in the middle. CDR1 is MNHEY and CDR2 is SVGEGT in the germline V gene. There are 15 residues in the CDR3. The CDR3 sequence is CASSSGGFSTDTQYF. DNA for the CDR3: TGTGCCAGCAGCTCAGGAGGGTTTAGCACAGATACGCAGTATTTT.

V and J are TRBV25-1 and TRBJ1-2; possible D gene TRBD1, 5 bases. The V end was cut by 3 bases, the J end by 0 bases, with 11 bases between. CDR1 MGHDK and CDR2 SYGVNS come from the germline V gene. The CDR3 runs to 15 residues. CDR3 sequence (DNA): TGTGCCAGCAGTGACCCCGGGGGGTCTAACTATGGCTACACCTTC. Its protein product is CASSDPGGSNYGYTF.

This clone was found a few times. The V gene is TRBV10-1, the J gene TRBJ2-2, with TRBD1 as a possible D gene (5 bases). The V end lost 0 bases, the J end lost 6 bases, and 8 bases lay between the germline ends. Germline V gene data show CDR1 as WNHNN and CDR2 as SYGVQD (reference sequence). The CDR3 extends over 14 amino acids. The CDR3: CASSESKTAGELFF. CDR3 DNA sequence: TGCGCCAGCAGTGAGTCCAAGACAGCCGGGGAGCTGTTTTTT.

The rearrangement links TRBV23-1 to TRBJ1-1; 9 bases match TRBD1. TRBV23-1 is annotated as an ORF whose role is uncertain. The CDR3 sequence is 13 residues long. V was pared by 8 bases and J by 4 bases, with 5 bases of the junction left unmatched. CDR3: CASGRDRVTEAFF. The DNA of the CDR3 is TGCGCCAGCGGACGGGACAGGGTCACTGAAGCTTTCTTT.

V gene TRBV6-5 combines with J gene TRBJ2-3, with TRBD1 identical over 7 bases. Germline V gives CDR1 MNHEY, CDR2 SVGAGI. The V and J ends lost 0 bases and 9 bases, in that order; junction bases with no gene match: 12. The CDR3 has 16 amino acids. The CDR3 protein is CASSYSIQGGAGTQYF. DNA for the CDR3: TGTGCCAGCAGTTACTCGATTCAAGGGGGCGCAGGAACGCAGTATTTT.

The V gene is TRBV5-6, the J gene TRBJ2-1, with D possibly TRBD1 on 5 matching bases. Germline V gene sequence: CDR1 SGHDT, CDR2 YYEEEE. V lost 4 bases, J lost 6 bases, and 8 bases lay in between. The CDR3 is 12 amino acids. CDR3: CASSPQGNEQFF. The CDR3 DNA follows: TGTGCCAGCAGCCCGCAGGGCAATGAGCAGTTCTTC.

This clone came up a few times. V usage is TRBV30 and J usage is TRBJ2-7; no firm D call. The CDR3 runs to 12 residues. Per the germline V gene, CDR1 is GTSNPN and CDR2 is SVGIG (reference sequence). The ends were cut back, 0 bases at V and 8 bases at J, with 11 bases in the middle. The CDR3: CAWSVLLNQQYF. The CDR3 DNA is TGTGCCTGGAGTGTACTTCTCAACCAGCAGTACTTC.